Presented here are 27 T cell receptor beta chains from one specimen sequenced in a study of technical replicates of blood from a few donors. Sequencing used immunoSEQ multiplex PCR; TCRdb keeps in-frame clones, though not all of them. This sample has over 60,000 clones, with 85% to 95% found just once. Sequencing was done on a sample of T cells isolated from PBMCs. The source is a human donor in good health.

CDR3 residues: CASSVTGGAADTQYF. The CDR3, as DNA: TGTGCCAGCAGCGTCACAGGGGGCGCGGCAGATACGCAGTATTTT. The chain joins TRBV2 to TRBJ2-3; 9 nucleotides line up with TRBD1. Germline V gene sequence: CDR1 SNHLY, CDR2 FYNNEI. V trimming: 6 bases; J trimming: 4 bases; junction bases outside the gene matches: 8. The CDR3 is 15 amino acids. Full variable domain (remainder filled in from reference TRBV2 and TRBJ2-3): EPEVTQTPSHQVTQMGQEVILRCVPISNHLYFYWYRQILGQKVEFLVSFYNNEISEKSEIFDDQFSVERPDGSNFTLKIRSTKLEDSAMYFCASSVTGGAADTQYFGPGTRLTVL.

The rearrangement joins TRBV5-4 to TRBJ1-1, with 7 bases identical to TRBD1. The ends lost 2 bases at V and 1 base at J; junction bases unmatched: 5. The CDR3 runs to 15 residues. The germline V gene has CDR1 SGHNT and CDR2 YYREEE (reference sequence). As DNA, the CDR3 is TGTGCCAGCAGCTTATGGGGACAGTCGAACACTGAAGCTTTCTTT. It yields the protein CASSLWGQSNTEAFF. The full variable domain, completed using reference TRBV5-4 and TRBJ1-1, is ETGVTQSPTHLIKTRGQQVTLRCSSQSGHNTVSWYQQALGQGPQFIFQYYREEENGRGNFPPRFSGLQFPNYSSELNVNALELDDSALYLCASSLWGQSNTEAFFGQGTRLTVV.

This chain joins TRBV5-4 and TRBJ2-7, with a tentative D call TRBD2 (6 bases). Germline V CDR1 and CDR2: SGHNT, YYREEE (reference sequence). The CDR3 length is 14 residues. V dropped 6 bases and J dropped 0 bases, with 13 bases sitting between them. CDR3 sequence reads: CASNLGGPSYEQYF. In nucleotides, the CDR3 is TGTGCCAGCAACCTCGGAGGGCCCTCCTACGAGCAGTACTTC.

This rearrangement joins TRBV28 to TRBJ1-2; the D is unclear. This CDR3 is 15 amino acids long. The germline V gene has CDR1 MDHEN and CDR2 SYDVKM. Trimming shortened V by 6 bases and J by 5 bases, and 19 bases separated the two germline ends. CDR3 nucleotide sequence: TGTGCCAGCAGGGGAGGACCAAGCCTAAAGTATGGCTACACCTTC. Amino acids: CASRGGPSLKYGYTF.

Concerning this clone itself: Germline and junction disagree at one end, which may indicate a read error. The rearrangement links TRBV5-1 to TRBJ2-5; weak D call: TRBD2 (7 bases). The CDR3 loop spans 17 amino acids. CDR1 is SGHRS and CDR2 is YFSETQ in the germline V gene. CDR3 in DNA: TGCGCCACCAGCGGAGGTGGGGGGGCGTTTGCCCAAGAGACCCAGTACTTC. Protein sequence: CATSGGGGAFAQETQYF. Using reference TRBV5-1 and TRBJ2-5 for the parts outside the CDR3, the full variable domain is KAGVTQTPRYLIKTRGQQVTLSCSPISGHRSVSWYQQTPGQGLQFLFEYFSETQRNKGNFPGRFSGRQFSNSRSEMNVSTLELGDSALYLCATSGGGGAFAQETQYFGPGTRLLVL.

The V and J genes are TRBV28 and TRBJ1-5; D perhaps matches TRBD1 (6 bases). The germline CDR1 and CDR2 sequences are MDHEN and SYDVKM. There are 16 residues in the CDR3. V was shortened by 2 bases and J by 5 bases, with 16 bases between the two germline ends. In DNA form, the CDR3 reads TGTGCCAGCAGTTTAAAAACAGGGATGCCTCATCAGCCCCAGCATTTT. This encodes CASSLKTGMPHQPQHF.

This sequence joins TRBV13 and TRBJ1-1; 7 nucleotides match TRBD1. V shed 7 bases and J 9 bases; nucleotides not matched to a gene: 11. This CDR3 region has 13 residues. CDR1 is PRHDT and CDR2 is FYEKMQ in the germline V gene (reference sequence). Here the CDR3 reads CASIATTGNKAFF. The CDR3 DNA sequence: TGTGCCAGCATCGCCACGACAGGGAATAAAGCTTTCTTT.

This chain links TRBV30 with TRBJ2-3; 7 bases agree with TRBD2. With 0 bases clipped from V and 7 bases from J, the junction kept 7 bases outside the gene matches. The CDR3 sequence is 14 residues long. The germline V gene encodes CDR1 GTSNPN and CDR2 SVGIG (reference sequence). The DNA of the CDR3 is TGTGCCTGGAGTGTACAACTAGCGACACATACGCAGTATTTT. Protein sequence: CAWSVQLATHTQYF.

This chain connects TRBV7-8 to TRBJ2-7; D is undetermined. With 1 base removed from V and 0 bases from J, the gap between germline ends came to 13 bases. CDR1 and CDR2 from the germline V gene are SGHVS and FQNEAQ. The CDR3 runs to 16 residues. For the CDR3, the DNA is TGTGCCAGCAGCTTAGAGATAGCAACACGCTCCTACGAGCAGTACTTC. It yields the protein CASSLEIATRSYEQYF. Drawing the rest from reference TRBV7-8 and TRBJ2-7, the complete variable domain is GAGVSQSPRYKVAKRGQDVALRCDPISGHVSLFWYQQALGQGPEFLTYFQNEAQLDKSGLPSDRFFAERPEGSVSTLKIQRTQQEDSAVYLCASSLEIATRSYEQYFGPGTRLTVT.

The CDR3 DNA reads as TGCGCCAGCAGTGAGTCGACCGGCGGCACTGAAGCTTTCTTT. Translating it yields CASSESTGGTEAFF. The chain uses TRBV10-1 and TRBJ1-1; no clear D gene. Germline V lookup: CDR1 WNHNN, CDR2 SYGVQD (reference sequence). V dropped 0 bases and J dropped 4 bases, with 9 bases sitting between them. There are 14 residues in the CDR3.

This chain joins TRBV4-1 and TRBJ2-3; D is possibly TRBD1 (6 bases). The CDR3 extends over 16 amino acids. Trimming took off 1 base at V and 2 bases at J, with 13 bases between the two ends. From germline, CDR1 is MGHRA and CDR2 YSYEKL. The CDR3, as DNA: TGCGCCAGCAGCCAAGCATTTGGACAGACCACAGATACGCAGTATTTT. It is translated as CASSQAFGQTTDTQYF.

The rearrangement joins TRBV7-9 to TRBJ2-7, with D maybe TRBD1 (6 bases). Germline V lookup: CDR1 SEHNR, CDR2 FQNEAQ (reference sequence). Trimming pared 5 bases from V and 3 bases from J, leaving 20 bases between. This CDR3 is built from 16 residues. The CDR3 region is CASSPIPTGTLYEQYF. CDR3 in DNA: TGTGCCAGCAGCCCAATACCTACCGGGACACTCTACGAGCAGTACTTC.

The J gene is TRBJ2-7, the V gene TRBV10-1, with D maybe TRBD2 (5 bases). Germline-derived CDR1 and CDR2 are WNHNN and SYGVQD (reference sequence). The CDR3 is 14 amino acids. V dropped 4 bases and J dropped 1 base, with 11 bases sitting between them. The CDR3 nucleotides read TGCGCCAGCAGTGTGGGGAGAAGGTCCTACGAGCAGTACTTC. The encoded protein is CASSVGRRSYEQYF.

This clone was seen just once. This chain joins TRBV6-6 and TRBJ1-4; 7 nucleotides line up with TRBD1. Germline CDR1 MNHNY, CDR2 SVGAGI (reference sequence). The CDR3 loop spans 16 amino acids. The ends lost 6 bases at V and 1 base at J; junction bases unmatched: 8. The CDR3 spells CASRTGWGRTNEKLFF. The DNA for the CDR3 is TGTGCCAGCAGGACAGGGTGGGGTAGAACTAATGAAAAACTGTTTTTT.

This chain uses TRBV2 with TRBJ1-2; TRBD1 matches 7 bases. The CDR3 extends over 16 amino acids. V gave up 8 bases and J gave up 4 bases; unmatched junction bases: 16. Germline V gene data show CDR1 as SNHLY and CDR2 as FYNNEI. Here the CDR3 reads CASGFFGTDGLYGYTF. For the CDR3, the DNA is TGTGCCAGCGGGTTTTTCGGGACAGACGGACTCTATGGCTACACCTTC.

This chain joins TRBV5-1 and TRBJ2-7; 8 nucleotides agree with TRBD1. Per the germline V gene, CDR1 is SGHRS and CDR2 is YFSETQ. This CDR3 is built from 16 residues. The V gene end was trimmed by 0 bases and the J gene end by 3 bases; junction bases not matched to a gene: 8. In DNA, the CDR3 is TGCGCCAGCAGCTTGGCTGCGGACAGGGTTTTCTACGAGCAGTACTTC. Residues: CASSLAADRVFYEQYF.

This clone showed up just once. This sequence joins TRBV5-4 and TRBJ2-3, with unresolved D. Per germline, CDR1 SGHNT and CDR2 YYREEE (reference sequence). The CDR3 is 15 residues long. V lost 0 bases, J lost 0 bases, and 8 bases lay in between. The CDR3 spells CASSLAPVSTDTQYF. CDR3 nucleotide sequence: TGTGCCAGCAGCTTGGCCCCGGTTAGCACAGATACGCAGTATTTT.

This clone has only a few counts. This chain connects TRBV5-6 to TRBJ1-6; a possible D gene is TRBD1 (6 bases). V was shortened by 3 bases and J by 3 bases, with 16 bases between the two germline ends. The germline gives CDR1 SGHDT, CDR2 YYEEEE. The CDR3 loop spans 17 amino acids. CDR3 amino acids: CASSSWTEGLYNSPLHF. The DNA of the CDR3 is TGTGCCAGCAGCTCATGGACAGAAGGGCTCTATAATTCACCCCTCCACTTT.

The chain links TRBV19 to TRBJ2-5; 10 bases are a match to TRBD2. The trim removed 4 bases at V and 5 bases at J, leaving 13 bases unmatched. The CDR3 has 17 residues. Germline V gives CDR1 LNHDA, CDR2 SQIVND (reference sequence). DNA for the CDR3: TGTGCCAGTAGTAGGGACACGCTAGCGGGAGTGGTGGAGACCCAGTACTTC. Amino acids: CASSRDTLAGVVETQYF.

V and J are TRBV2 and TRBJ2-7; tentative D call: TRBD2 (6 bases). Germline assignment: CDR1 SNHLY and CDR2 FYNNEI. Trimming left V 6 bases short and J 3 bases short, with 18 bases between. This CDR3 has 15 residues. The CDR3 here is CASRVPGASNYEQYF. The CDR3 DNA reads TGTGCCAGCAGGGTACCGGGAGCTTCTAACTACGAGCAGTACTTC. The complete variable domain, with remaining parts taken from reference TRBV2 and TRBJ2-7, reads EPEVTQTPSHQVTQMGQEVILRCVPISNHLYFYWYRQILGQKVEFLVSFYNNEISEKSEIFDDQFSVERPDGSNFTLKIRSTKLEDSAMYFCASRVPGASNYEQYFGPGTRLTVT.

CDR3 protein: CASSLTGIYNSPLHF. The CDR3 nucleotides are TGTGCCAGCAGTTTGACAGGGATCTATAATTCACCCCTCCACTTT. The chain has TRBV27 and TRBJ1-6; 7 bases align to TRBD1. The CDR3 runs to 15 residues. Germline V lookup: CDR1 MNHEY, CDR2 SMNVEV (reference sequence). V shed 3 bases and J 3 bases; nucleotides not matched to a gene: 2.

This clone has just one count. The chain combines TRBV7-7 with TRBJ2-5; D gene unclear. Trimming cost V 1 base and J 4 bases, with 13 bases left between them. This CDR3 is built from 15 residues. Germline V gives CDR1 SSHAT, CDR2 FNYEAQ (reference sequence). This CDR3 reads CASSLGSGVGETQYF. In nucleotides, the CDR3 is TGTGCCAGCAGCTTAGGGTCCGGAGTTGGAGAGACCCAGTACTTC.

The J gene is TRBJ1-3, the V gene TRBV5-6; weak D call: TRBD1 (5 bases). The germline V and J ends were trimmed by 4 bases and 1 base, with 12 bases remaining between them. The CDR3 is 15 residues long. Germline V gene lookup returns CDR1 SGHDT and CDR2 YYEEEE. The CDR3 region is CASSNSGSSGNTIYF. For the CDR3, the DNA is TGTGCCAGCAGCAACTCAGGGTCTTCTGGAAACACCATATATTTT.

This chain uses TRBV13 with TRBJ2-1; no reliable D call. The germline gives CDR1 PRHDT, CDR2 FYEKMQ (reference sequence). The V gene lost 0 bases and the J gene lost 12 bases, with 9 bases spanning the gap. This CDR3 contains 12 residues. CDR3 coding DNA: TGTGCCAGCAGCTTAGGACTATCCGGGCAGTTCTTC. It translates to CASSLGLSGQFF.

This clone appeared a single time. V is TRBV5-6 and J is TRBJ1-2; TRBD1 might be the D (5 bases). Germline values: CDR1 SGHDT, CDR2 YYEEEE. This CDR3 comprises 15 residues. V lost 4 bases, J lost 3 bases, and 16 bases lay in between. The CDR3 protein is CASSLAGRGDYGYTF. The DNA of the CDR3 is TGTGCCAGCAGCCTCGCGGGCCGGGGGGACTATGGCTACACCTTC.

This clone showed up just once. The chain joins TRBV7-9 to TRBJ1-2; TRBD1 might be the D (5 bases). The CDR3 is 15 amino acids. Germline values: CDR1 SEHNR, CDR2 FQNEAQ (reference sequence). V lost 1 base and J lost 4, with 13 bases in between. The CDR3 spells CASSLGDSTPYGYTF. For the CDR3, the DNA is TGTGCCAGCAGCTTAGGGGACTCCACCCCCTATGGCTACACCTTC. The full variable domain, with the rest looked up from reference TRBV7-9 and TRBJ1-2, is DTGVSQNPRHKITKRGQNVTFRCDPISEHNRLYWYRQTLGQGPEFLTYFQNEAQLEKSRLLSDRFSAERPKGSFSTLEIQRTEQGDSAMYLCASSLGDSTPYGYTFGSGTRLTVV.

The chain links TRBV7-2 to TRBJ2-2; the match to TRBD2 covers 7 bases. CDR3 length: 15 amino acids. The V gene end was trimmed by 3 bases and the J gene end by 1 base; junction bases not matched to a gene: 2. Germline assignment: CDR1 SGHTA and CDR2 FQGNSA. As DNA, the CDR3 is TGTGCCAGCAGCTTCCAGCGGGGGAACACCGGGGAGCTGTTTTTT. Amino acid sequence: CASSFQRGNTGELFF.